These 4 T cell receptor beta chains were sequenced from one sample in a study of OX40 agonist ivuxolimab in advanced cancers. Data came from immunoSEQ multiplex PCR; TCRdb stores just in-frame clones and leaves some out. The sample shows about 11,000 clones, about 89% of them seen only once. The sample was CD4+ or CD8+ T cells sorted from blood, taken in a trial of the OX40 agonist ivuxolimab. The receptors here all came from an adult with an advanced solid tumor such as melanoma, head and neck, liver or kidney cancer.

The V gene is TRBV6-5, the J gene TRBJ2-1, with D maybe TRBD2 (6 bases). The length of the CDR3 is 15 residues. V gave up 3 bases and J gave up 0 bases, with 9 bases separating them. Germline loops: CDR1 MNHEY, CDR2 SVGAGI. Here the CDR3 DNA reads TGTGCCAGCAGTTATTACGGGAGCTCCTACAATGAGCAGTTCTTC. It is translated as CASSYYGSSYNEQFF.

The gene calls are TRBV28 and TRBJ2-7, with D possibly being TRBD1 or TRBD2 (5 bases each). Germline values: CDR1 MDHEN, CDR2 SYDVKM. Between the trimmed V and J ends, which lost 5 bases and 2 bases, there was a span of 10 bases. The CDR3 spans 13 residues. The CDR3 sequence: CASSTRGTYEQYF. CDR3 nucleotide sequence: TGTGCCAGCAGTACCCGGGGCACCTACGAGCAGTACTTC.

The chain combines TRBV4-2 with TRBJ2-7, with a weak D call TRBD1 (9 bases). The V end lost 4 bases, the J end lost 3 bases, and 34 bases lay between the germline ends. This CDR3 contains 21 residues. The germline CDR1 and CDR2 sequences are LGHNA and YNFKEQ. In DNA, the CDR3 is TGTGCCAGCAGCCCTGGGACAGGGTTTGGGTCGAAGGGGACTAGAATCTACGAGCAGTACTTC. Translation gives CASSPGTGFGSKGTRIYEQYF.

The chain couples TRBV30 to TRBJ1-4; TRBD1 matches 12 bases. Looked up from germline, CDR1 is GTSNPN and CDR2 is SVGIG (reference sequence). V dropped 3 bases and J dropped 9; count of bases not matched to a gene: 5. CDR3 size: 14 residues. Here the CDR3 DNA reads TGTGCCTGGAGGAAGGGGACAGGGGGCCAAAAACTGTTTTTT. Translating gives CAWRKGTGGQKLFF.